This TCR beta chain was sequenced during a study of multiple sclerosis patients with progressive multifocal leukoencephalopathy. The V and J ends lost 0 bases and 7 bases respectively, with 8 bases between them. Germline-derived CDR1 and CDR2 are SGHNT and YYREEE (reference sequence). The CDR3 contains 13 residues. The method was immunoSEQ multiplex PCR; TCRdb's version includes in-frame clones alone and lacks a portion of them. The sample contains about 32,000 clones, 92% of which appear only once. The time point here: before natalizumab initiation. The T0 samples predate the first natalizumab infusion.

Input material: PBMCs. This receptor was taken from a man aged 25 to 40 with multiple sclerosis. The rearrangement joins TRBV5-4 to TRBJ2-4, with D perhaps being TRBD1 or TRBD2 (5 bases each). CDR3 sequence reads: CASSLGGMNIQYF. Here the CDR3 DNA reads TGTGCCAGCAGCTTGGGGGGGATGAACATTCAGTACTTC.